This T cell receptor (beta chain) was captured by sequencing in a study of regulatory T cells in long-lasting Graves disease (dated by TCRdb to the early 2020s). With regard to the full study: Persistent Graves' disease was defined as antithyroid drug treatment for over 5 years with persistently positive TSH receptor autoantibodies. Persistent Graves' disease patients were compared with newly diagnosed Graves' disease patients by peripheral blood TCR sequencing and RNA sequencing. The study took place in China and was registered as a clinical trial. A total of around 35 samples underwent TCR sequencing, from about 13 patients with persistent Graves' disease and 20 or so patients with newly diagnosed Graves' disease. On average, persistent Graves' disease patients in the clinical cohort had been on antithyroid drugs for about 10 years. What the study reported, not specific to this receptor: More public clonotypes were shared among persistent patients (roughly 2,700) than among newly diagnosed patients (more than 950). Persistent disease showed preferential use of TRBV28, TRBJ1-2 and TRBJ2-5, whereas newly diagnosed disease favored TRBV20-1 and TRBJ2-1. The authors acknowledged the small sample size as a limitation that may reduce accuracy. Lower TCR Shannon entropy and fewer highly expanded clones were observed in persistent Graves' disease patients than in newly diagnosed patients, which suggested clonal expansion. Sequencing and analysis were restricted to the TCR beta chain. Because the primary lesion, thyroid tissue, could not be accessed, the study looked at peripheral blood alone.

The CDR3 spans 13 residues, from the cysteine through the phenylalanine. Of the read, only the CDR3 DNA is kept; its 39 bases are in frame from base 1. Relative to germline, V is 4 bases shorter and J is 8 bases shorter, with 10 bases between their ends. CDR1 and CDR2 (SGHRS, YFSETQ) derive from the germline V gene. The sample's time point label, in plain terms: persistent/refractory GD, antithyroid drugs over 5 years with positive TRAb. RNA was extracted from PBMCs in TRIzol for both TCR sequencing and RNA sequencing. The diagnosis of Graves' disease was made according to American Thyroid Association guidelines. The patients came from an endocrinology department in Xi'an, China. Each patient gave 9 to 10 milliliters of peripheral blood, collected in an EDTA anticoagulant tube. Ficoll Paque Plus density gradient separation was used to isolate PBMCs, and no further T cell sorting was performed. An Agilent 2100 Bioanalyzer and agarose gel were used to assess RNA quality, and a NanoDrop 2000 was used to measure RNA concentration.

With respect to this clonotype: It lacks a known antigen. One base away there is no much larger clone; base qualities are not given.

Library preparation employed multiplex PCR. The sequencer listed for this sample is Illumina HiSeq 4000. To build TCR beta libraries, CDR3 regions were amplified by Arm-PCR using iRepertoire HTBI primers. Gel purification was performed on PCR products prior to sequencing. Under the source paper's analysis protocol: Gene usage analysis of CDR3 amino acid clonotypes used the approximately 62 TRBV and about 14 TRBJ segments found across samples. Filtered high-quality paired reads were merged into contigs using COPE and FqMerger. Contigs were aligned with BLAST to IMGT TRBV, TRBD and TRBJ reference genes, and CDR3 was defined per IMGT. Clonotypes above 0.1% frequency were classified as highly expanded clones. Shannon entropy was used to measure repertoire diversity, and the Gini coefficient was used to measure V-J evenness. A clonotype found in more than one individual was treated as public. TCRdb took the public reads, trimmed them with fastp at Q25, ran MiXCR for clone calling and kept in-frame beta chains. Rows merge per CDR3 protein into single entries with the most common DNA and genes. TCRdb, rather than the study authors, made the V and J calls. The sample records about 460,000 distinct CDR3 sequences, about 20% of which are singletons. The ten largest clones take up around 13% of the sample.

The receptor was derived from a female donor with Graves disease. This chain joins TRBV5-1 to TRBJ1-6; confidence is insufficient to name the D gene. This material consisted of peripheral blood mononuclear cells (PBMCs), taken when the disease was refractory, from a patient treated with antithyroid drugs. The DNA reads TGCGCCAGCAGCCTGGACGGATATTCACCCCTCCACTTT. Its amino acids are CASSLDGYSPLHF.